Below are 31 T cell receptor beta chains sequenced from a single sample in a study of T cell responses to AZD1222 COVID-19 vaccine. Data came from immunoSEQ multiplex PCR; TCRdb stores just in-frame clones and leaves some out. The data contain about 160,000 clones, 85% to 95% of them singletons. The sample was peripheral blood, taken on day 0 of AZD1222 vaccination. Receptor source: an adult in good health.

This chain uses TRBV13 with TRBJ1-2; D gene uncertain. This CDR3 contains 13 residues. Trimming removed 7 bases from V and 10 bases from J, with 19 bases in between. Germline assignment: CDR1 PRHDT and CDR2 FYEKMQ (reference sequence). This chain's CDR3 is CASNGPAAAVYTF. DNA of the CDR3: TGTGCCAGCAACGGGCCCGCAGCGGCCGTCTACACCTTC.

The chain is built from TRBV6-5 and TRBJ2-5, with 7 bases fitting TRBD1. In germline, CDR1 is MNHEY, CDR2 SVGAGI. The CDR3 is made up of 15 amino acids. J gave up 7 bases and V 0 bases, and 8 bases lay outside the gene matches. The CDR3 coding sequence is TGTGCCAGCAGTTACTCTGGTAGGGGGCTCAGGACCCAGTACTTC. This translates into CASSYSGRGLRTQYF.

J is TRBJ2-2 and V is TRBV7-7; D gene ambiguous. The ends were cut back, 1 base at V and 4 bases at J, with 13 bases in the middle. Germline CDR1 SSHAT, CDR2 FNYEAQ (reference sequence). The CDR3 is made up of 16 amino acids. The CDR3 loop is CASSLGSSRLTGELFF. The CDR3 DNA sequence: TGTGCCAGCAGCTTAGGGTCAAGTAGGCTCACCGGGGAGCTGTTTTTT.

The chain is built from TRBV9 and TRBJ1-6; unclear D gene. Germline V gene data show CDR1 as SGDLS and CDR2 as YYNGEE. The V and J ends lost 4 bases and 7 bases respectively, with 18 bases between them. This CDR3 comprises 16 residues. The CDR3 nucleotides read TGTGCCAGCAGCCCGACCCTCCGCCCCGACAATTCACCCCTCCACTTT. Amino acid sequence: CASSPTLRPDNSPLHF.

This sequence joins TRBV28 and TRBJ1-5, with TRBD1 matching over 7 bases. The J segment lost 3 bases and the V segment lost 7 bases, leaving 15 bases of the junction unmatched. Per the germline V gene, CDR1 is MDHEN and CDR2 is SYDVKM. The CDR3 contains 17 residues. CDR3 sequence reads: CASNPPGQGVFNQPQHF. In DNA, the CDR3 is TGTGCCAGCAACCCCCCGGGCCAGGGGGTTTTCAATCAGCCCCAGCATTTT.

V is TRBV14 and J is TRBJ2-2; TRBD1 might be the D (5 bases). This CDR3 is built from 16 residues. V lost 3 bases and J lost 3, with 14 bases in between. The V gene's germline CDR1 is SGHDN and CDR2 FVKESK. CDR3 DNA sequence: TGTGCCAGCAGCCACGAATTTGGCAGGGACACCGGGGAGCTGTTTTTT. Protein product: CASSHEFGRDTGELFF.

This sequence joins TRBV28 and TRBJ2-2; D not certain. This CDR3 has 13 amino acids. With 5 bases removed from V and 3 bases from J, the gap between germline ends came to 7 bases. Germline V gene sequence: CDR1 MDHEN, CDR2 SYDVKM. The CDR3 region is CASSVHDTGELFF. CDR3 coding DNA: TGTGCCAGCAGTGTACACGACACCGGGGAGCTGTTTTTT.

The V call is TRBV5-1, the J call TRBJ2-1; D could derive from TRBD1 or TRBD2 (7 bases each). Germline lookup yields CDR1 SGHRS and CDR2 YFSETQ. CDR3 length: 15 amino acids. V gave up 1 base and J gave up 4 bases, with 12 bases separating them. CDR3 loop: CASSLMQGGYNEQFF. For the CDR3, the DNA is TGCGCCAGCAGCTTGATGCAGGGGGGGTACAATGAGCAGTTCTTC.

This sequence joins TRBV6-5 and TRBJ1-3; D gene ambiguous. V lost 4 bases and J 4 bases, leaving 14 bases between the germline ends. Germline V gives CDR1 MNHEY, CDR2 SVGAGI. The CDR3 loop spans 15 amino acids. CDR3 protein: CASSSMTVVGNTIYF. CDR3 DNA sequence: TGTGCCAGCAGTTCTATGACTGTGGTGGGAAACACCATATATTTT.

The V gene is TRBV6-5, the J gene TRBJ1-5; tentative D call: TRBD1 (6 bases). From germline, CDR1 is MNHEY and CDR2 SVGAGI. V was shortened by 8 bases and J by 0 bases, with 11 bases between the two germline ends. The CDR3 is made up of 14 amino acids. The CDR3 bases are TGTGCCAGCGCGGACAGTACTAGCAATCAGCCCCAGCATTTT. Translating gives CASADSTSNQPQHF.

V usage is TRBV18 and J usage is TRBJ2-1; 10 bases fit TRBD1. V lost 3 bases to trimming and J lost 3 bases; unmatched junction nucleotides: 5. Germline lookup yields CDR1 KGHSH and CDR2 LQKENI. The CDR3 consists of 16 residues. CDR3 residues: CASSPGTGAFYNEQFF. CDR3 coding DNA: TGTGCCAGCTCACCCGGGACAGGGGCCTTCTACAATGAGCAGTTCTTC.

The chain carries TRBV2 and TRBJ1-2, with D uncertain. Germline V gene sequence: CDR1 SNHLY, CDR2 FYNNEI. The CDR3 spans 15 residues. The V gene lost 8 bases and the J gene lost 8 bases, with 24 bases spanning the gap. The CDR3 nucleotides are TGTGCCAGCCCAGAGGGCGACCAGCGTTTGAAGGGCTACACCTTC. It yields the protein CASPEGDQRLKGYTF.

CDR3 sequence reads: CASSGAGFGSDTQYF. CDR3 DNA: TGCGCCAGCAGCGGGGCAGGTTTTGGGTCAGATACGCAGTATTTT. This chain joins TRBV5-1 and TRBJ2-3; D might be TRBD1 (5 bases). Germline V CDR1 and CDR2: SGHRS, YFSETQ. This CDR3 contains 15 residues. Trimming took 4 bases from V and 4 from J, leaving 16 bases between them.

The V and J genes are TRBV6-1 and TRBJ2-5, with 7 nucleotides matching TRBD2. Looked up from germline, CDR1 is MNHNS and CDR2 is SASEGT. The length of the CDR3 is 14 residues. After removal of 5 bases from V and 4 bases from J, the junction contained 7 bases not matched to a gene. The CDR3 loop reads CASSLAGGGETQYF. In DNA, the CDR3 is TGTGCCAGCAGTTTAGCGGGTGGCGGAGAGACCCAGTACTTC.

V gene TRBV10-3 combines with J gene TRBJ1-1; a weak D match, TRBD1 (5 bases). Per germline, CDR1 ENHRY and CDR2 SYGVKD. The CDR3 has 11 residues. V lost 5 bases and J 7 bases, leaving 8 bases between the germline ends. CDR3 loop: CAISQQVEAFF. CDR3 sequence (DNA): TGTGCCATCAGTCAACAGGTTGAAGCTTTCTTT.

The chain combines TRBV27 with TRBJ1-6; the D is unclear. V shed 4 bases and J shed 2 bases, with 12 bases lying between them. CDR1 and CDR2 (germline): MNHEY, SMNVEV (reference sequence). This CDR3 spans 16 amino acids. The CDR3 reads CASSSDGRPYNSPLHF. DNA of the CDR3: TGTGCCAGCAGTTCAGATGGACGGCCCTATAATTCACCCCTCCACTTT.

This sequence joins TRBV5-1 and TRBJ1-3; 9 bases are a match to TRBD1. Per the germline V gene, CDR1 is SGHRS and CDR2 is YFSETQ. CDR3 length: 16 residues. V lost 4 bases to trimming and J lost 0 bases; unmatched junction nucleotides: 5. The CDR3 here is CASSTQTGGSGNTIYF. The CDR3, as DNA: TGCGCCAGCAGCACCCAGACAGGGGGCTCTGGAAACACCATATATTTT.

V is TRBV6-1 and J is TRBJ1-1; D perhaps matches TRBD1 (5 bases). Germline V gives CDR1 MNHNS, CDR2 SASEGT. The V and J ends lost 3 bases and 0 bases respectively, with 8 bases between them. The CDR3 is 14 residues long. CDR3 region: CASSDRVMNTEAFF. CDR3 nucleotide sequence: TGTGCCAGCAGTGACAGGGTAATGAACACTGAAGCTTTCTTT.

The chain is built from TRBV6-5 and TRBJ2-1; D is unresolved. Per the germline V gene, CDR1 is MNHEY and CDR2 is SVGAGI. The CDR3 runs 14 residues. Between the trimmed V and J ends, which lost 5 bases and 0 bases, there was a span of 8 bases. The CDR3 DNA sequence: TGTGCCAGCAGTCTCAGGAGCTCCTACAATGAGCAGTTCTTC. Translated, it gives CASSLRSSYNEQFF.

The V gene is TRBV7-3, the J gene TRBJ1-1; possibly TRBD1 for D (5 bases). Germline V gene sequence: CDR1 SGHTA, CDR2 FQGTGA. Trimming stripped 4 bases from V and 0 bases from J, with 9 bases between. The CDR3 is 14 residues long. For the CDR3, the DNA is TGTGCCAGCAGCTCAGGGAACATGAACACTGAAGCTTTCTTT. This gives the protein CASSSGNMNTEAFF.

The chain recombines TRBV4-3 with TRBJ1-6; D not certain. This CDR3 is built from 13 residues. Germline CDR1 reads LGHNA; CDR2 reads YSLEER. Between the trimmed V and J ends, which lost 0 bases and 10 bases, there was a span of 7 bases. The CDR3 nucleotides are TGCGCCAGCAGCCAAGAAGGGTACTCACCCCTCCACTTT. It specifies CASSQEGYSPLHF.

This chain uses TRBV30 with TRBJ1-1, with D tentatively TRBD1 (6 bases). The germline gives CDR1 GTSNPN, CDR2 SVGIG (reference sequence). Deletions cut 3 bases from V and 9 bases from J, with 11 bases between. CDR3 length equals 11 residues. CDR3 in DNA: TGTGCCTGGAGGATGGACAGTAAAGCTTTCTTT. Amino acids: CAWRMDSKAFF.

The chain combines TRBV7-6 with TRBJ1-4; possibly TRBD1 for D (5 bases). The germline V gene has CDR1 SGHVS and CDR2 FNYEAQ. The length of the CDR3 is 16 residues. V shed 0 bases and J shed 8 bases, with 16 bases lying between them. The CDR3 nucleotides read TGTGCCAGCAGCTTAGCGATGAGGGGAGAGCGAGAAAAACTGTTTTTT. Encoded protein: CASSLAMRGEREKLFF.

The chain has TRBV6-6 and TRBJ1-3; D is uncertain. This CDR3 region has 12 residues. Trimming pared 6 bases from V and 7 bases from J, leaving 10 bases between. Looked up from germline, CDR1 is MNHNY and CDR2 is SVGAGI (reference sequence). CDR3 sequence: CASSSGSNTIYF. CDR3 DNA sequence: TGTGCCAGCAGCTCTGGTTCGAACACCATATATTTT.

The chain carries TRBV11-2 and TRBJ1-1, with TRBD1 identical over 7 bases. The CDR3 has 16 residues. Losses at the gene ends were 2 bases for V and 5 bases for J; bases not matched to a gene: 11. In germline, CDR1 is SGHAT, CDR2 FQNNGV. CDR3 sequence reads: CASSLRKGATRTEAFF. CDR3 nucleotides: TGTGCCAGCAGCTTACGGAAGGGGGCGACGAGAACTGAAGCTTTCTTT.

The chain has TRBV30 and TRBJ1-1; 11 bases match TRBD1. Germline V gene data show CDR1 as GTSNPN and CDR2 as SVGIG (reference sequence). The V gene end was trimmed by 3 bases and the J gene end by 13 bases; junction bases not matched to a gene: 13. The CDR3 sequence is 14 residues long. DNA for the CDR3: TGTGCCTGGAGAATTTACTTAGGACAGGGGGCGGATTTCTTT. As protein: CAWRIYLGQGADFF.

This chain joins TRBV2 and TRBJ2-5, with TRBD2 matching over 15 bases. Losses at the gene ends were 4 bases for V and 6 bases for J; bases not matched to a gene: 3. The CDR3 runs to 15 residues. Germline CDR1 and CDR2: SNHLY and FYNNEI. The CDR3 spells CASSGGLAGGQTQYF. In DNA form, the CDR3 reads TGTGCCAGCAGTGGGGGACTAGCGGGGGGTCAGACCCAGTACTTC.

The V call is TRBV6-2 or TRBV6-3, the J call TRBJ2-7; 11 bases line up with TRBD2. CDR1 and CDR2 (germline): MNHEY, SVGEGT. The V gene end was trimmed by 5 bases and the J gene end by 7 bases; junction bases not matched to a gene: 7. This CDR3 has 14 amino acids. For the CDR3, the DNA is TGTGCCAGCAGTCACGGACTAGCGGGTGGAGAGCAGTACTTC. Translated: CASSHGLAGGEQYF.

CDR3 sequence reads: CASSLPDSLETQYF. The CDR3 DNA is TGTGCCAGCAGCTTGCCAGATTCCCTAGAGACCCAGTACTTC. V usage is TRBV5-4 and J usage is TRBJ2-5, with unresolved D. V lost 1 base and J lost 4, with 11 bases in between. Germline V gives CDR1 SGHNT, CDR2 YYREEE (reference sequence). The CDR3 extends over 14 amino acids.

J is TRBJ1-1 and V is TRBV5-6; D is possibly TRBD1 (6 bases). This CDR3 contains 15 residues. Germline assignment: CDR1 SGHDT and CDR2 YYEEEE. The ends were cut back, 2 bases at V and 6 bases at J, with 17 bases in the middle. The CDR3 loop reads CASSLQGLLGSEAFF. CDR3 nucleotide sequence: TGTGCCAGCAGCTTACAGGGTCTCTTAGGGTCTGAAGCTTTCTTT.

The rearrangement joins TRBV6-5 to TRBJ2-3, with TRBD2 matching over 10 bases. Germline V gene data show CDR1 as MNHEY and CDR2 as SVGAGI. The V and J ends lost 7 bases and 4 bases, in that order; junction bases with no gene match: 8. The CDR3 contains 15 residues. As DNA, the CDR3 is TGTGCCAGCAATAATCTAGCGGGGGACTCAGATACGCAGTATTTT. Its protein is CASNNLAGDSDTQYF.